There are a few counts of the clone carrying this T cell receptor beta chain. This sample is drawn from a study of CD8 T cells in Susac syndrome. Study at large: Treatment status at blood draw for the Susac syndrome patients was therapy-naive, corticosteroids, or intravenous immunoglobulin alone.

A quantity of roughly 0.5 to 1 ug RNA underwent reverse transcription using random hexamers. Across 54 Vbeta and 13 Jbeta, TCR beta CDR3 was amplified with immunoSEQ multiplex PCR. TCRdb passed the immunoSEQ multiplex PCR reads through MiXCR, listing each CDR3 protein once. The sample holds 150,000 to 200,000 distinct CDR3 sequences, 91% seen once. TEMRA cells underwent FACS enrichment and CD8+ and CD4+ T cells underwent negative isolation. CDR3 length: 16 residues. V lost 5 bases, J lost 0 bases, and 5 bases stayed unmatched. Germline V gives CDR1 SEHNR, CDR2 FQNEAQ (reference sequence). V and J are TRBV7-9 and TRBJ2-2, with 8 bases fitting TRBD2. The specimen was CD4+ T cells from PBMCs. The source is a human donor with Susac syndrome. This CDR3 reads CASSRVAGPNTGELFF. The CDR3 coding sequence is TGTGCCAGCAGCCGTGTAGCGGGACCGAACACCGGGGAGCTGTTTTTT.